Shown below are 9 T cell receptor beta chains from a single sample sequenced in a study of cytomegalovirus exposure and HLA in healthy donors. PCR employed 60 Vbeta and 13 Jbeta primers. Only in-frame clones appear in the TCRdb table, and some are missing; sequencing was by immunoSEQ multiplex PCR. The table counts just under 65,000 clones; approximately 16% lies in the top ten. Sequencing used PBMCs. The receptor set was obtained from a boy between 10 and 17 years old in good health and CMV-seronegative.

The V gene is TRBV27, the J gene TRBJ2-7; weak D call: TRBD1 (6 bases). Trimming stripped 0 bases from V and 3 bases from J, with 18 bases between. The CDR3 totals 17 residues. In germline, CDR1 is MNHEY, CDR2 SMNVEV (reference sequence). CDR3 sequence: CASSLSLQGRDLYEQYF. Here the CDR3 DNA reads TGTGCCAGCAGTTTATCGTTGCAGGGGCGAGACCTCTACGAGCAGTACTTC.

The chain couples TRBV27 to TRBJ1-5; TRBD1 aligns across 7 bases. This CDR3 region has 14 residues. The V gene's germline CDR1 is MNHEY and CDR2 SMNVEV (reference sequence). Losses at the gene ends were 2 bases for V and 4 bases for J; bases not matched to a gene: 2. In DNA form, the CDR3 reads TGTGCCAGCAGTTTACAGGGGGAAAATCAGCCCCAGCATTTT. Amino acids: CASSLQGENQPQHF.

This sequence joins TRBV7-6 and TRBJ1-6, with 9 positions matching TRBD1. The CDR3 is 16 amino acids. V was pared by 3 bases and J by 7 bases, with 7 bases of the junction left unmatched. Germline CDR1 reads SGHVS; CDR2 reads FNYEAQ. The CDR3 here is CASSLSGQGTNSPLHF. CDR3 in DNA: TGTGCCAGCAGCTTGTCTGGACAGGGGACCAATTCACCCCTCCACTTT. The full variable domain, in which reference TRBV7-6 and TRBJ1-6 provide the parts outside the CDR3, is GAGVSQSPRYKVTKRGQDVALRCDPISGHVSLYWYRQALGQGPEFLTYFNYEAQQDKSGLPNDRFSAERPEGSISTLTIQRTEQRDSAMYRCASSLSGQGTNSPLHFGNGTRLTVT.

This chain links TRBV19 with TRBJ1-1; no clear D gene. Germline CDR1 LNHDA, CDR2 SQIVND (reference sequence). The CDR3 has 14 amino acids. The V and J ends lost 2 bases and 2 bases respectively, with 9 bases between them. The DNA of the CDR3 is TGTGCCAGTAGTATAAGCGTGCTAAACACTGAAGCTTTCTTT. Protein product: CASSISVLNTEAFF.

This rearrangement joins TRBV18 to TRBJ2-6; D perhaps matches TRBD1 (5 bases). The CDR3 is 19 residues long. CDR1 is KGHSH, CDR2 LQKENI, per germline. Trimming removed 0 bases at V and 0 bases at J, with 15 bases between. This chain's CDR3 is CASSPPGQSHSSGANVLTF. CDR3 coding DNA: TGTGCCAGCTCACCACCGGGGCAAAGTCACAGCTCTGGGGCCAACGTCCTGACTTTC.

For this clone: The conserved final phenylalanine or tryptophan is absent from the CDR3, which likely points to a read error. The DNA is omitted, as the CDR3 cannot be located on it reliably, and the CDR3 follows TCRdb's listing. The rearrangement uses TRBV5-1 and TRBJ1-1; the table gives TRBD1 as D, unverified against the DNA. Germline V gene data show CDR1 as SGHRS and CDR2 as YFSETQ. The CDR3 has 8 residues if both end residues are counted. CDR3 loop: CASIGGQG.

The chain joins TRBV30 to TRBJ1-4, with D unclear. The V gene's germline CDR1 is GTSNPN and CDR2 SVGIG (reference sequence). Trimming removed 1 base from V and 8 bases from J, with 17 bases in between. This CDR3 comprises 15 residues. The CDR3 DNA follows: TGTGCCTGGAGTGGAGCCGGTCTTCTTCGGGAAAAACTGTTTTTT. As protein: CAWSGAGLLREKLFF. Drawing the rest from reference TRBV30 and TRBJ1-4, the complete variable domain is SQTIHQWPATLVQPVGSPLSLECTVEGTSNPNLYWYRQAAGRGLQLLFYSVGIGQISSEVPQNLSASRPQDRQFILSSKKLLLSDSGFYLCAWSGAGLLREKLFFGSGTQLSVL.

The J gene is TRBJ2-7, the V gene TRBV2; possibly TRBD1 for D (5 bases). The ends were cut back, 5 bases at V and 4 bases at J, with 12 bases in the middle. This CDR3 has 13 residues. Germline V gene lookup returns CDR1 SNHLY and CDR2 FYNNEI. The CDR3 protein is CASSFQGGYEQYF. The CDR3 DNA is TGTGCCAGCAGTTTTCAGGGTGGATACGAGCAGTACTTC.

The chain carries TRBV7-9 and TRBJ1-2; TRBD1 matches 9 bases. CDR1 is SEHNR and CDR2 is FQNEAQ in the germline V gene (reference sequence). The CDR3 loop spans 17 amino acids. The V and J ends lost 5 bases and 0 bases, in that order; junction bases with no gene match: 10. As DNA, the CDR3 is TGTGCCAGCAGCCCCTCCCTGGACAGGGGCCCTAACTATGGCTACACCTTC. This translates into CASSPSLDRGPNYGYTF.